This TCR beta chain appears in the sequencing data of a study of T cell repertoires in cytomegalovirus infection. This clonotype was counted a single time. The trim removed 6 bases at V and 6 bases at J, leaving 12 bases unmatched. CDR3 length equals 15 residues. From germline, CDR1 is DFQATT and CDR2 SNEGSKA (reference sequence). One entry per CDR3 protein results from TCRdb running MiXCR on the reads. The data hold almost 500,000 distinct CDR3 sequences, with roughly 12% observed a single time. Source material: PBMCs. This clonotype originated in a human donor in good health (CMV status not recorded). Some clones in this sample may be carry-over from other donors' samples. The V gene is TRBV20-1, the J gene TRBJ2-1; 9 positions match TRBD2. The CDR3 protein is CSATPAGGRFNEQFF. The CDR3 bases are TGCAGTGCAACGCCGGCGGGAGGGCGTTTCAATGAGCAGTTCTTC.